The present entry profiles one T cell receptor (beta chain) with its context. This clone was detected once. Its binding antigen is unknown. The input lacks base qualities; no much larger clone sits a single base away. TCRbeta CDR3 regions were amplified from genomic DNA by means of the immunoSEQ Assay, a bias-controlled multiplex PCR. Per the source publication's procedure: The number of nucleated cells in each sample was estimated by amplification of reference gene primers within the assay. Sequence reads were collapsed and filtered to measure the absolute abundance of every unique TCRbeta CDR3 rearrangement. Productive Simpson clonality was computed per sample as the square root of Simpson's diversity index over productive rearrangements. TCRdb holds this immuneACCESS table with in-frame rearrangements only. Some clones are missing; in checked studies, unresolved V genes explain under half, and the rest has no known cause. That table is the source of V, J and clone size, and D and trimming were worked out from the DNA. This sample comprises 30,000 to 45,000 clones, over 75% of them detected only once. Under 5% of the sample comes from the top ten.

The source of the sample is a study of blood T cell repertoires in COVID-19 (TCRdb year 2020). Concerning the study at large: The collaborator samples originated in the United States, Italy and Spain and spanned the acute and convalescent phases of COVID-19. The dataset comprised deeply sampled blood TCRbeta repertoires from subjects exposed to, actively infected with, or recovered from COVID-19. HLA class I and class II types, where available, came from metadata supplied by the sample provider rather than from assay-based typing. The samples were drawn from the first 160 participants of the ongoing ImmuneRACE study and from 1,200 or so subjects provided by 6 global collaborators. The prospective study material was composed of cDNA or gDNA derived from T cells, B-cell-depleted T cells, or PBMCs. The repertoires were made available in a free public database intended to serve as a resource for research on the immune response to SARS-CoV-2. A de-identified subject ID, COVID-19 status, age in years and sex were almost always included in the sample metadata. What the work shows at the level of the full study, not this receptor alone: The amount of clinical and demographic metadata varied by source and participant and was provided uncurated.

Whole blood was collected in K2EDTA tubes by collaborating institutions according to the institutions' own protocols. For TCRbeta analysis, collaborators shipped samples as frozen whole blood, isolated PBMCs, or DNA extracted from either of those sample types. V is clipped by 2 bases and J by 5 bases, and the sequence between their germline boundaries is 18 bases long. The cysteine opens and the phenylalanine closes a CDR3 of 16 amino acids. Only CDR3 DNA remains: 48 bases, in frame from the first base. According to the germline V gene, CDR1 reads MDHEN and CDR2 reads SYDVKM. The chain is encoded by TRBV28 joined to TRBJ1-2; TRBD1 is a weak D gene call, 6 bases matching. The receptor was derived from a human donor in a cohort sampled during active COVID-19. Sequenced: peripheral blood. The DNA sequence is as follows: TGTGCCAGCAGTTTACCTACAGGGCCTCAAGGGTATGGCTACACCTTC. The translation is CASSLPTGPQGYGYTF.